The source of this TCR beta chain is a study of CD8+CD57+ T cells in acquired aplastic anemia. Findings and caveats of the study: The study identified around 28 CD8+ CDR3 sequences shared by patients and controls.

Only patients with CD8+CD57+ cell expansion on flow cytometry were chosen for sequencing. Diagnosis of severe acquired aplastic anemia applied to all patients. At blood sampling, none of the patients had yet received therapy. The CDR3 has 16 residues. J lost 4 bases, V lost 1 base, and 7 bases had no gene match. Germline V lookup: CDR1 SGHDN, CDR2 FVKESK. This clonotype was observed at least ten times. Its target is not known. CDR3 and TCR beta VDJ profiling relied on a genomic DNA template. TCRdb called the reads again in MiXCR, with one record for every CDR3 protein. The sample includes 100,000 to 150,000 distinct CDR3 sequences, over 30% of them seen just once.

The gene calls are TRBV14 and TRBJ2-5, with 9 bases fitting TRBD2. This clonotype was obtained from a human donor with aplastic anemia. Sequencing used sorted CD4+, CD8+, or CD8+CD57+ T cells (not recorded which) from PBMCs. CDR3 nucleotide sequence: TGTGCCAGCAGCCAAGGTAGCGGGGGCGAGGGAGAGACCCAGTACTTC. This translates into CASSQGSGGEGETQYF.